This TCR beta chain was found in a study of identical twins' blood T cells. The CDR3 is made up of 14 amino acids. Germline CDR1 reads SGHAT; CDR2 reads FQNNGV. Trimming stripped 5 bases from V and 6 bases from J, with 17 bases between. TCRdb ran MiXCR on the 5' RACE reads and lists one entry per CDR3 protein. This sample has a few hundred thousand distinct CDR3 sequences; 25% to 35% occur once, and the top ten carry about 6%. Source material: PBMCs. The clonotype comes from a woman aged 18-49 years in good health. J is TRBJ2-7 and V is TRBV11-2; TRBD2 might be the D (5 bases). As DNA, the CDR3 is TGTGCCAGCAGCCCTTTTCGAGGGCGCGGCGAGCAGTACTTC. The encoded protein is CASSPFRGRGEQYF.